The rows below give T cell receptor beta chains drawn from one sample of a study of early T cells in non-severe SARS-CoV-2 infection. TCRdb redid the calling of the 5' RACE reads with MiXCR, one entry per CDR3 protein. Of 98,000 or so distinct CDR3 sequences in the sample, approximately 10% were seen once. Material: whole blood. Every receptor here comes from an adult who was a healthcare worker with PCR-confirmed SARS-CoV-2 infection or an uninfected control (not recorded which). The CDR3 runs from the conserved cysteine through the conserved F or W. D genes are given only for firm matches. Not every row has a clone size; where given, it reads once, few, many or a size class.

V: TRBV20-1
J: TRBJ1-2
size: .
D: .
CDR3: CSIKGGYTF
DNA: TGCAGTATCAAGGGTGGCTACACCTTC

V: TRBV7-9
J: TRBJ2-7
size: few
D: TRBD1
CDR3: CASSFTGAYEQYF
DNA: TGTGCCAGCAGCTTTACAGGGGCCTACGAGCAGTACTTC

V: TRBV18
J: TRBJ1-2
size: many
D: .
CDR3: CASSPQENYGYTF
DNA: TGTGCCAGCTCACCACAGGAAAACTATGGCTACACCTTC

V: TRBV3-1
J: TRBJ2-1
size: .
D: TRBD2
CDR3: CASSHSGGAENEQFF
DNA: TGTGCCAGCAGCCATAGCGGGGGGGCCGAGAATGAGCAGTTCTTC

V: TRBV5-1
J: TRBJ2-1
size: few
D: .
CDR3: CASSSDSFVLPLGQFF
DNA: TGCGCCAGCAGCTCGGACAGTTTCGTTTTGCCTTTGGGGCAGTTCTTC

V: TRBV29-1
J: TRBJ2-4
size: few
D: .
CDR3: CSVELGGKAKNIQYF
DNA: TGCAGCGTTGAGCTGGGCGGGAAAGCCAAAAACATTCAGTACTTC

V: TRBV29-1
J: TRBJ2-5
size: many
D: .
CDR3: CSVRTSSWYQETQYF
DNA: TGCAGCGTCCGCACCTCTAGCTGGTACCAAGAGACCCAGTACTTC

V: TRBV5-1
J: TRBJ2-1
size: .
D: TRBD2
CDR3: CATASVEGGGNYNEQFF
DNA: TGCGCCACCGCAAGTGTCGAGGGCGGGGGAAACTACAATGAGCAGTTCTTC

V: TRBV5-1
J: TRBJ2-5
size: few
D: .
CDR3: CASSLDPGLETQYF
DNA: TGCGCCAGCAGCTTGGATCCGGGGTTAGAGACCCAGTACTTC

V: TRBV4-1
J: TRBJ1-4
size: many
D: .
CDR3: CASSQVDRTEKLFF
DNA: TGCGCCAGCAGCCAAGTGGACAGAACTGAAAAACTGTTTTTT

V: TRBV15
J: TRBJ1-2
size: many
D: TRBD1
CDR3: CATSRDSGTGGGYTF
DNA: TGTGCCACCAGCAGAGATAGCGGGACAGGTGGTGGCTACACCTTC

V: TRBV20-1
J: TRBJ1-1
size: many
D: .
CDR3: CSAKEDRANTEAFF
DNA: TGCAGTGCCAAAGAGGACAGAGCAAACACTGAAGCTTTCTTT

V: TRBV5-1
J: TRBJ2-7
size: .
D: .
CDR3: CASQQGGNYEQYF
DNA: TGCGCCAGCCAGCAGGGAGGAAACTACGAGCAGTACTTC

V: TRBV10-2
J: TRBJ1-2
size: many
D: TRBD1
CDR3: CASTSAGTGGIGYTF
DNA: TGCGCCAGCACCAGCGCGGGGACAGGGGGCATTGGCTACACCTTC

V: TRBV5-6
J: TRBJ1-4
size: .
D: .
CDR3: CASSFTLRDRDEKLFF
DNA: TGTGCCAGCAGCTTTACTCTGCGGGATCGCGATGAAAAACTGTTTTTT

V: TRBV5-1
J: TRBJ2-2
size: many
D: TRBD2
CDR3: CASSLPSGNTGELFF
DNA: TGCGCCAGCAGCTTACCTAGCGGGAACACCGGGGAGCTGTTTTTT

V: TRBV6-4
J: TRBJ1-1
size: many
D: TRBD1
CDR3: CASRLGQGANTEAFF
DNA: TGTGCCAGCAGACTGGGACAGGGGGCTAACACTGAAGCTTTCTTT

V: TRBV27
J: TRBJ2-5
size: few
D: TRBD1
CDR3: CASSPSTGEVAETQYF
DNA: TGTGCCAGCAGTCCCTCGACAGGGGAGGTAGCGGAGACCCAGTACTTC

V: TRBV4-1
J: TRBJ1-2
size: .
D: TRBD1
CDR3: CASSQVPGGDYGYTF
DNA: TGCGCCAGCAGCCAAGTGCCAGGGGGAGACTATGGCTACACCTTC

V: TRBV4-1
J: TRBJ2-2
size: .
D: TRBD2
CDR3: CASSQGVTSGRATGELFF
DNA: TGCGCCAGCAGCCAAGGGGTCACTAGCGGGAGGGCCACCGGGGAGCTGTTTTTT

V: TRBV20-1
J: TRBJ1-2
size: many
D: .
CDR3: CSARENRRPGYTF
DNA: TGCAGTGCTAGAGAGAACCGTCGGCCGGGCTACACCTTC

V: TRBV20-1
J: TRBJ2-3
size: many
D: TRBD1
CDR3: CSGLPGQGPDTQYF
DNA: TGCAGTGGTCTCCCGGGACAGGGGCCAGATACGCAGTATTTT

V: TRBV5-1
J: TRBJ2-7
size: many
D: TRBD2
CDR3: CASRRTSGRIISYEQYF
DNA: TGCGCCAGCAGAAGGACTAGCGGGAGGATCATTTCCTACGAGCAGTACTTC

V: TRBV2
J: TRBJ2-7
size: .
D: .
CDR3: CASRSDQGRGIEQYF
DNA: TGTGCCAGCAGATCTGACCAGGGACGAGGGATCGAGCAGTACTTC